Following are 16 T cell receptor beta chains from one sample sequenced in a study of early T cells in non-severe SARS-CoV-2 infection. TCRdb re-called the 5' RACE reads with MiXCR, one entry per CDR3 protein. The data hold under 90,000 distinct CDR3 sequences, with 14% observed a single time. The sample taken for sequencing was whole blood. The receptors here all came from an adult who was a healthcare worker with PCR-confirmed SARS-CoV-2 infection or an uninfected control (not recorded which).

The CDR3 DNA follows: TGTGCCAGCAGTTGGGGGGGCCCAGATACGCAGTATTTT. Its protein is CASSWGGPDTQYF. The chain combines TRBV28 with TRBJ2-3; D is possibly TRBD2 (7 bases). The V gene lost 4 bases and the J gene lost 4 bases, with 9 bases spanning the gap. Germline-derived CDR1 and CDR2 are MDHEN and SYDVKM. CDR3 size: 13 residues. Based on the CDR3 plus reference TRBV28 and TRBJ2-3, the full variable domain is DVKVTQSSRYLVKRTGEKVFLECVQDMDHENMFWYRQDPGLGLRLIYFSYDVKMKEKGDIPEGYSVSREKKERFSLILESASTNQTSMYLCASSWGGPDTQYFGPGTRLTVL.

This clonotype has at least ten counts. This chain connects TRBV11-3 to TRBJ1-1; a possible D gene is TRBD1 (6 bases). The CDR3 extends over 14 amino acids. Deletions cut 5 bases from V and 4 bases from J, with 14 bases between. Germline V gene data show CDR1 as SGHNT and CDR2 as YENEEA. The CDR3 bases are TGTGCCAGCAGCCTCACAGGGAAGAGCACTGAAGCTTTCTTT. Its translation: CASSLTGKSTEAFF. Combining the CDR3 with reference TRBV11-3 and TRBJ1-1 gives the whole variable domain EAGVVQSPRYKIIEKKQPVAFWCNPISGHNTLYWYLQNLGQGPELLIRYENEEAVDDSQLPKDRFSAERLKGVDSTLKIQPAELGDSAVYLCASSLTGKSTEAFFGQGTRLTVV.

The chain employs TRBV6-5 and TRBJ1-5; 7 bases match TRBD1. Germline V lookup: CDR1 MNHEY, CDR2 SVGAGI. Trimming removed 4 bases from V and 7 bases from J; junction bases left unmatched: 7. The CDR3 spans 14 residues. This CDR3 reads CASSSDDREQPQHF. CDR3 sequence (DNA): TGTGCCAGCAGTTCAGACGACAGGGAACAGCCCCAGCATTTT.

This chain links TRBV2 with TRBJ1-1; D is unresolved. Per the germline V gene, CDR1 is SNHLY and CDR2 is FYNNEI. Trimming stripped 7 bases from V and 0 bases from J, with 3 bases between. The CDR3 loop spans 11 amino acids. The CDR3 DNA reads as TGTGCCAGCAACGTGAACACTGAAGCTTTCTTT. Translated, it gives CASNVNTEAFF.

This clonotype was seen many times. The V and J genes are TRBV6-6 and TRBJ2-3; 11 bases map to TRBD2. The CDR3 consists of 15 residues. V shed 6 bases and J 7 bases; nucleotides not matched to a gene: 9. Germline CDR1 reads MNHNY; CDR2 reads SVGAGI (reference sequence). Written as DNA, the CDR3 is TGTGCCAGCAGCCAGACTAGCGGGGACCGGTATACGCAGTATTTT. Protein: CASSQTSGDRYTQYF.

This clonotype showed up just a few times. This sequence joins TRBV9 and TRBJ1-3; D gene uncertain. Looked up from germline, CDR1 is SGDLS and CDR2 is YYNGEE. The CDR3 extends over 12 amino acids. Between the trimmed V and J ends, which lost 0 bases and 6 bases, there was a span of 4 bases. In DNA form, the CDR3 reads TGTGCCAGCAGCGTAGGGGAAAACACCATATATTTT. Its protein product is CASSVGENTIYF. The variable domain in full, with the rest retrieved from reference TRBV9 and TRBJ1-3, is DSGVTQTPKHLITATGQRVTLRCSPRSGDLSVYWYQQSLDQGLQFLIQYYNGEERAKGNILERFSAQQFPDLHSELNLSSLELGDSALYFCASSVGENTIYFGEGSWLTVV.

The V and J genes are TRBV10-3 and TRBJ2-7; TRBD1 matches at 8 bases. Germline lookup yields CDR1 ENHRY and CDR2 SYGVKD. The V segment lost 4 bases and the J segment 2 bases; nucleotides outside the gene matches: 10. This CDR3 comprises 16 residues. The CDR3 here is CAISASGTGSPYEQYF. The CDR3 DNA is TGTGCCATCAGTGCCTCCGGGACAGGAAGCCCCTACGAGCAGTACTTC.

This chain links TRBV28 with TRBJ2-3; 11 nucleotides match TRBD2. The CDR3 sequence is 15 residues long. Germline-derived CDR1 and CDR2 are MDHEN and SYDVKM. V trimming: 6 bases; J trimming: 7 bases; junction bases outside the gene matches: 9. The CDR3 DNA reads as TGTGCCAGCAGCACCACTAGCGGGGGATGGCATACGCAGTATTTT. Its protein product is CASSTTSGGWHTQYF.

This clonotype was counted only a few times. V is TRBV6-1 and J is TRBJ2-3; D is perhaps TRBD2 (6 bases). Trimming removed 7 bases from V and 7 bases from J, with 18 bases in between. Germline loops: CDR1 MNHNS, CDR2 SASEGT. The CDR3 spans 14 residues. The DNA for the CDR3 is TGTGCCAGCAACCTAGCGAACCTTGATTATACGCAGTATTTT. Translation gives CASNLANLDYTQYF.

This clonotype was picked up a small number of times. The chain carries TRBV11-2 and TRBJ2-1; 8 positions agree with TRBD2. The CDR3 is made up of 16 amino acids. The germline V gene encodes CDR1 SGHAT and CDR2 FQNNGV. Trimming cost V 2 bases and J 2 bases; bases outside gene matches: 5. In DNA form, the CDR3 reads TGTGCCAGCAGCTTATACGGGGGGGTTGCCTACAATGAGCAGTTCTTC. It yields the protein CASSLYGGVAYNEQFF.

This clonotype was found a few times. As DNA, the CDR3 is TGTGCCATCAGATCGACTTCGGGGGCTGGCACTGAAGCTTTCTTT. Translation gives CAIRSTSGAGTEAFF. The chain is built from TRBV10-3 and TRBJ1-1; maybe TRBD1 (6 bases). CDR1 and CDR2 from the germline V gene are ENHRY and SYGVKD. V gave up 6 bases and J gave up 4 bases, with 18 bases separating them. This CDR3 is 15 amino acids long.

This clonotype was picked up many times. CDR3 nucleotide sequence: TGTGCCAGCAGCTTAGATTGGGGGAGCACAGATACGCAGTATTTT. It encodes CASSLDWGSTDTQYF. The chain is built from TRBV7-6 and TRBJ2-3; D is tentatively TRBD1 or TRBD2 (5 bases each). Germline loops: CDR1 SGHVS, CDR2 FNYEAQ. Trimming pared 1 base from V and 0 bases from J, leaving 8 bases between. The length of the CDR3 is 15 residues. Variable domain in full (rest from reference TRBV7-6 and TRBJ2-3): GAGVSQSPRYKVTKRGQDVALRCDPISGHVSLYWYRQALGQGPEFLTYFNYEAQQDKSGLPNDRFSAERPEGSISTLTIQRTEQRDSAMYRCASSLDWGSTDTQYFGPGTRLTVL.

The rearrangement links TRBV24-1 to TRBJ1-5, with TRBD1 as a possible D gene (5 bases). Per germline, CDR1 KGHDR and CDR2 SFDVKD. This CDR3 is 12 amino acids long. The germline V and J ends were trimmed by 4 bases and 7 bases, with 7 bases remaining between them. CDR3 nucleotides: TGTGCCACCAGTGACAGGGACCAGCCCCAGCATTTT. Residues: CATSDRDQPQHF.

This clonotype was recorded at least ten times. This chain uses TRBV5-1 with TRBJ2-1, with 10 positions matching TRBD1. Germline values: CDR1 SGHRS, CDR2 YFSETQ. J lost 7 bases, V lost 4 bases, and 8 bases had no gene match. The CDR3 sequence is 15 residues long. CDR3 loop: CASSVDRGRRNEQFF. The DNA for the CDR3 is TGCGCCAGCAGCGTCGACAGGGGGCGACGGAATGAGCAGTTCTTC.

The chain's CDR3 is CATSDRGPQQFF. The CDR3 bases are TGTGCCACCAGTGACAGGGGTCCCCAGCAGTTCTTC. The genes are TRBV24-1 and TRBJ2-1, with D tentatively TRBD1 (6 bases). The CDR3 runs 12 residues. Germline CDR1 KGHDR, CDR2 SFDVKD. Trimming took 4 bases from V and 11 from J, leaving 11 bases between them.

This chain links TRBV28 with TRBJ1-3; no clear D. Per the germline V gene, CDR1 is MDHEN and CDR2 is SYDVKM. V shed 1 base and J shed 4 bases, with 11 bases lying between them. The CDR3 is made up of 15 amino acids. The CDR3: CASSLLLRSGNTIYF. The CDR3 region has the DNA TGTGCCAGCAGTTTATTACTCAGATCCGGAAACACCATATATTTT. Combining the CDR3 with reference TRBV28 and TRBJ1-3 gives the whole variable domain DVKVTQSSRYLVKRTGEKVFLECVQDMDHENMFWYRQDPGLGLRLIYFSYDVKMKEKGDIPEGYSVSREKKERFSLILESASTNQTSMYLCASSLLLRSGNTIYFGEGSWLTVV.